This entry is about one TCR beta chain. The clone's antigen remains unknown. No quality values exist for individual bases; no much larger clone is one base distant. This specimen's treatment or condition label, per the study, means: allogeneic hematopoietic cell transplantation with graft depleted of TCRalphabeta T cells and CD19 B cells. TCRalphabeta/CD19-depleted allogeneic hematopoietic cell grafts were given to the transplant recipients, all of whom were children. The protocol used for the library was PCR. Sequencing instrument: Illumina HiSeq 2500. TCR libraries were prepared with molecular barcoding, using unique molecular identifiers to normalize TCRbeta repertoire quantification. TCRdb trimmed the raw reads at Q25, called clones with MiXCR and kept productive beta chains. Under each unique CDR3 protein, matching rows form one entry showing the most common genes and DNA. The sample yields around 300,000 distinct CDR3 sequences; 7.5% to 9% were counted once. Jointly, the top ten make up over 7.5% of the sample.

This sample is part of a study of T-cell reconstitution after alpha-beta-depleted transplantation in children (dated by TCRdb to 2016 to 2017). As for the study more broadly: T-cell immune reconstitution after TCRalphabeta/CD19-depleted allogeneic hematopoietic cell transplantation in children was quantitatively tracked in the study by means of TCR repertoire profiling. The full study reports these points: Hyperexpanded clone frequencies declined over subsequent months; after one year, T-cell counts and TCRbeta diversity were mostly attributed to newly produced T cells. Apparently early alphabetaT-cell count recovery about two months after transplant reportedly relied on only several hundred rapidly expanded clones derived from non-depleted graft cells. The high TCRbeta diversity at day 60 in some patients was ascribed to recipient T cells and intrathymic progenitors that had survived conditioning.

V lost 0 bases and J lost 6 bases, and the count of bases not matched to a germline gene is 17. CDR1 and CDR2 were assigned from the germline V gene (reference sequence) as DFQATT and SNEGSKA. The CDR3 starts with the cysteine, ends with the phenylalanine, and has 18 residues. Only the CDR3 part of the read is kept: 54 bases, read in frame from the first base. The source is a female patient aged 2-9 years who had a stem cell transplant for Fanconi anemia, so the T cells may come from the graft donor. Rearrangement joined TRBV20-1 to TRBJ2-1; 7 bases in between match TRBD2. The source material was peripheral blood, sampled 360 days after TCRalphabeta/CD19-depleted stem cell transplant. The CDR3 region has the sequence CSAREPLTSPSRANEQFF. The base sequence is TGCAGTGCTAGAGAACCCTTGACTAGCCCGTCTCGGGCCAATGAGCAGTTCTTC.